The TCR beta chain under discussion was sequenced for a study of shared clonotypes between healthy human individuals. Assay execution proceeded at the deep level. When replicate PCRs were run on sorted subsets, they used approximately 210 ng DNA, 28,000 or so T cell genomes. The table came from immunoSEQ multiplex PCR; TCRdb's copy has only in-frame clones and leaves some out. The repertoire holds fewer than 2.5 million clones, 93% seen once, with approximately 0.35% in the top ten. V was cut by 3 bases and J by 3 bases, with 14 bases left in between. This CDR3 spans 16 amino acids. Germline loops: CDR1 MNHEY, CDR2 SVGAGI. To note about this clone: Its antigen is not identified.

Study-wide points: Donor scarcity curtailed the genetic and exposure-history diversity represented herein. Relative to clonotypes present in all four donors, those not shared had lower generation probabilities.

The sequence was obtained from a man aged 18 to 35 in good health. Some clones in this sample may be carry-over from other donors' samples. The source material was naive CD4+ T cells from PBMCs. As for subset: CD45RA+ positively selected. The chain joins TRBV6-5 to TRBJ1-4; D call uncertain. The CDR3 sequence is CASSYSIGEANEKLFF. The CDR3 DNA reads as TGTGCCAGCAGTTATTCGATTGGGGAGGCTAATGAAAAACTGTTTTTT.